The 29 T cell receptor beta chains below were found in one sample sequenced in a study of identifying expanded T cells in peripheral blood. Generated by immunoSEQ multiplex PCR, the TCRdb table keeps only in-frame clones and is missing some. The sample lists about 81,000 clones, roughly 89% seen once, with about 19% in the top ten. Sample: blood. These TCRs come from a person between 18 and 75 years old in good health.

The chain couples TRBV18 to TRBJ2-2; 10 bases match TRBD1. CDR1 and CDR2 from the germline V gene are KGHSH and LQKENI. CDR3 length: 20 residues. Losses at the gene ends were 3 bases for V and 0 bases for J; bases not matched to a gene: 13. CDR3 DNA sequence: TGTGCCAGCTCACCTTTAAGAGCTGGGACAGGGGCGACGAACACCGGGGAGCTGTTTTTT. The encoded protein is CASSPLRAGTGATNTGELFF.

This chain joins TRBV5-1 and TRBJ1-3; tentatively, D is TRBD1 (5 bases). V was trimmed by 0 bases and J by 0 bases, leaving 10 bases between them. CDR1 and CDR2 (germline): SGHRS, YFSETQ. The length of the CDR3 is 16 residues. The CDR3 DNA sequence: TGCGCCAGCAGCTTGGACCAGGGACCCTCTGGAAACACCATATATTTT. Protein product: CASSLDQGPSGNTIYF.

The chain uses TRBV10-3 and TRBJ1-2; D may be TRBD1 (6 bases). Germline V CDR1 and CDR2: ENHRY, SYGVKD. The V end lost 2 bases, the J end lost 2 bases, and 9 bases lay between the germline ends. The CDR3 totals 14 residues. The chain's CDR3 is CAISEGGMNYGYTF. As DNA, the CDR3 is TGTGCCATCAGTGAGGGGGGCATGAACTATGGCTACACCTTC.

This clone showed up just a few times. The chain links TRBV30 to TRBJ2-7; tentative D call: TRBD1 (6 bases). Germline V gives CDR1 GTSNPN, CDR2 SVGIG (reference sequence). Deletions cut 4 bases from V and 1 base from J, with 8 bases between. The CDR3 has 12 amino acids. The CDR3, as DNA: TGTGCCTGGAACAGGGAATCCTACGAGCAGTACTTC. This encodes CAWNRESYEQYF.

This clone was detected once. V usage is TRBV5-3 and J usage is TRBJ2-5; D not certain. TRBV5-3 is an ORF for which the function is uncertain. V was shortened by 1 base and J by 0 bases, with 7 bases between the two germline ends. The CDR3 length is 14 residues. The CDR3 nucleotides are TGTGCCAGAAGCTTGTTGGGGTACCAAGAGACCCAGTACTTC. Translated: CARSLLGYQETQYF.

The chain combines TRBV10-1 with TRBJ2-7, with 8 bases aligning to TRBD2. The V and J ends lost 2 bases and 2 bases, in that order; junction bases with no gene match: 5. The V gene's germline CDR1 is WNHNN and CDR2 SYGVQD (reference sequence). The CDR3 consists of 15 residues. CDR3 sequence reads: CASSEISGRPYEQYF. The CDR3 nucleotides read TGCGCCAGCAGTGAGATAAGCGGGAGACCCTACGAGCAGTACTTC.

On this clone: The sample has other DNA sequences that encode this CDR3 too. V is TRBV5-1 and J is TRBJ2-3; possible D gene TRBD2, 6 bases. V gave up 2 bases and J gave up 2 bases, with 9 bases separating them. Germline CDR1 and CDR2: SGHRS and YFSETQ. The CDR3 runs 14 residues. Here the CDR3 reads CASSLSGLTDTQYF. The CDR3 DNA sequence: TGCGCCAGCAGCTTAAGCGGGCTCACAGATACGCAGTATTTT.

The CDR3 here is CASSRAPGAQTGELFF. As DNA, the CDR3 is TGCGCCAGCAGCCGAGCCCCAGGGGCGCAGACCGGGGAGCTGTTTTTT. This chain joins TRBV4-1 and TRBJ2-2, with D tentatively TRBD1 (6 bases). V was trimmed by 4 bases and J by 5 bases, leaving 17 bases between them. Germline CDR1 MGHRA, CDR2 YSYEKL. CDR3 length: 16 amino acids.

This clone has just one count. V is TRBV5-3 and J is TRBJ2-7, with TRBD2 identical over 15 bases. TRBV5-3 is an open reading frame, and its role is uncertain. V was pared by 5 bases and J by 2 bases, with 17 bases of the junction left unmatched. This CDR3 has 20 amino acids. The CDR3 protein is CARRTYYPGLAGGIAYEQYF. CDR3 coding DNA: TGTGCCAGAAGGACATACTATCCGGGACTAGCGGGAGGTATCGCCTACGAGCAGTACTTC.

This chain links TRBV28 with TRBJ2-3, with D uncertain. The CDR3 runs 15 residues. Germline CDR1 reads MDHEN; CDR2 reads SYDVKM. The V gene lost 5 bases and the J gene lost 6 bases, with 18 bases spanning the gap. The CDR3 sequence is CASSKGKSRRDTQYF. CDR3 nucleotide sequence: TGTGCCAGCAGTAAAGGGAAGTCCCGGCGGGATACGCAGTATTTT.

The rearrangement links TRBV28 to TRBJ2-2, with 8 bases lining up with TRBD2. V shed 10 bases and J 0 bases; nucleotides not matched to a gene: 7. Looked up from germline, CDR1 is MDHEN and CDR2 is SYDVKM. The CDR3 loop spans 15 amino acids. CDR3 DNA: TGTGCCACCCGAGGAGCGGGAGCGAACACCGGGGAGCTGTTTTTT. Encoded protein: CATRGAGANTGELFF. The full variable domain, completed using reference TRBV28 and TRBJ2-2, is DVKVTQSSRYLVKRTGEKVFLECVQDMDHENMFWYRQDPGLGLRLIYFSYDVKMKEKGDIPEGYSVSREKKERFSLILESASTNQTSMYLCATRGAGANTGELFFGEGSRLTVL.

The chain has TRBV18 and TRBJ2-7, with 8 bases matching TRBD1. The germline V gene has CDR1 KGHSH and CDR2 LQKENI. V lost 3 bases to trimming and J lost 0 bases; unmatched junction nucleotides: 4. The CDR3 has 15 residues. The CDR3 DNA is TGTGCCAGCTCACCCACAGGGGGGACCTCCTACGAGCAGTACTTC. Translated, it gives CASSPTGGTSYEQYF.

The chain joins TRBV28 to TRBJ2-1; 11 nucleotides align to TRBD2. Per the germline V gene, CDR1 is MDHEN and CDR2 is SYDVKM. CDR3 length: 16 residues. Trimming removed 5 bases from V and 3 bases from J; junction bases left unmatched: 6. In DNA form, the CDR3 reads TGTGCCAGCAGTCCACACGGGACTAGCGGCTACAATGAGCAGTTCTTC. Translated, it gives CASSPHGTSGYNEQFF.

The chain employs TRBV2 and TRBJ2-2, with D uncertain. Germline-derived CDR1 and CDR2 are SNHLY and FYNNEI. Trimming removed 10 bases from V and 0 bases from J, with 15 bases in between. The CDR3 loop spans 15 amino acids. The CDR3 region is CATTLGGANTGELFF. In DNA form, the CDR3 reads TGTGCCACCACTCTGGGTGGCGCGAACACCGGGGAGCTGTTTTTT. The full variable domain, its missing parts supplied by reference TRBV2 and TRBJ2-2, is EPEVTQTPSHQVTQMGQEVILRCVPISNHLYFYWYRQILGQKVEFLVSFYNNEISEKSEIFDDQFSVERPDGSNFTLKIRSTKLEDSAMYFCATTLGGANTGELFFGEGSRLTVL.

This rearrangement joins TRBV28 to TRBJ2-7; a weak D match, TRBD1 (6 bases). Germline V gives CDR1 MDHEN, CDR2 SYDVKM. Trimming pared 6 bases from V and 7 bases from J, leaving 22 bases between. The CDR3 loop spans 15 amino acids. Written as DNA, the CDR3 is TGTGCCAGCAGCCTCGCCGGAACAGGGCTAGAAGAGCAGTACTTC. Its protein is CASSLAGTGLEEQYF.

This chain uses TRBV19 with TRBJ1-1; TRBD1 might be the D (5 bases). The germline CDR1 and CDR2 sequences are LNHDA and SQIVND (reference sequence). V lost 4 bases and J lost 1, with 16 bases in between. This CDR3 comprises 16 residues. CDR3 bases: TGTGCCAGTAGTAGTGACCCAGGGTTCCCGAACACTGAAGCTTTCTTT. It is translated as CASSSDPGFPNTEAFF.

V and J are TRBV28 and TRBJ1-1; tentative D call: TRBD1 (6 bases). With 6 bases removed from V and 1 base from J, the gap between germline ends came to 15 bases. The CDR3 is 15 residues long. Germline CDR1 reads MDHEN; CDR2 reads SYDVKM. This chain's CDR3 is CASSFWGAGNTEAFF. The CDR3, as DNA: TGTGCCAGCAGCTTTTGGGGGGCCGGGAACACTGAAGCTTTCTTT.

This rearrangement joins TRBV18 to TRBJ2-1, with 9 positions matching TRBD2. This CDR3 region has 18 residues. The J segment lost 5 bases and the V segment lost 2 bases, leaving 13 bases of the junction unmatched. CDR1 is KGHSH, CDR2 LQKENI, per germline. CDR3 DNA: TGTGCCAGCTCACCATCGAATTTTCGACTAGCGGTCCACAATGAGCAGTTCTTC. Translating gives CASSPSNFRLAVHNEQFF.

V and J are TRBV28 and TRBJ1-5, with 10 bases identical to TRBD1. The CDR3 sequence is 17 residues long. J gave up 0 bases and V 5 bases, and 7 bases lay outside the gene matches. The germline V gene has CDR1 MDHEN and CDR2 SYDVKM. CDR3: CASSPGQGQPSNQPQHF. The CDR3 region has the DNA TGTGCCAGCAGTCCGGGACAGGGGCAACCTAGCAATCAGCCCCAGCATTTT.

The rearrangement uses TRBV4-1 and TRBJ2-1; TRBD2 matches 11 bases. Losses at the gene ends were 1 base for V and 9 bases for J; bases not matched to a gene: 5. Germline CDR1 and CDR2: MGHRA and YSYEKL. There are 15 residues in the CDR3. The CDR3 sequence is CASSQGASGRPEQFF. The CDR3 DNA is TGCGCCAGCAGCCAAGGTGCTAGCGGGAGGCCTGAGCAGTTCTTC.

This clone turned up a few times. V gene TRBV19 combines with J gene TRBJ1-5; 11 nucleotides line up with TRBD1. Germline trimming cut 10 bases from V and 8 bases from J; bases unmatched to any gene: 16. Germline V CDR1 and CDR2: LNHDA, SQIVND (reference sequence). The CDR3 spans 16 residues. The DNA of the CDR3 is TGTGCCACCAGGCCCGGGACAGGGGGGGAGCCTGAGCCCCAGCATTTT. It yields the protein CATRPGTGGEPEPQHF.

The chain joins TRBV28 to TRBJ2-1; no clear D. Germline loops: CDR1 MDHEN, CDR2 SYDVKM. The CDR3 loop spans 15 amino acids. Trimming shortened V by 5 bases and J by 3 bases, and 14 bases separated the two germline ends. This CDR3 is CASSPYSSYYNEQFF. The CDR3 nucleotides read TGTGCCAGCAGTCCATACAGCTCCTACTACAATGAGCAGTTCTTC.

The chain links TRBV7-9 to TRBJ1-3; perhaps TRBD1 as D (6 bases). V was clipped by 5 bases and J by 0 bases, with 11 bases between them. Germline assignment: CDR1 SEHNR and CDR2 FQNEAQ (reference sequence). CDR3 length equals 15 residues. The CDR3 sequence is CASSSNRVSGNTIYF. CDR3 DNA sequence: TGTGCCAGCAGCAGTAACAGGGTCTCTGGAAACACCATATATTTT. Together with reference TRBV7-9 and TRBJ1-3, the CDR3 gives the full variable domain: DTGVSQNPRHKITKRGQNVTFRCDPISEHNRLYWYRQTLGQGPEFLTYFQNEAQLEKSRLLSDRFSAERPKGSFSTLEIQRTEQGDSAMYLCASSSNRVSGNTIYFGEGSWLTVV.

In this sample, this clone turned up a few times. The chain recombines TRBV10-3 with TRBJ1-1; tentative D call: TRBD1 (5 bases). Trimming cost V 6 bases and J 5 bases, with 16 bases left between them. The CDR3 loop spans 14 amino acids. Germline lookup yields CDR1 ENHRY and CDR2 SYGVKD. The CDR3 here is CAIRFEGAVTEAFF. The CDR3 DNA follows: TGTGCCATCAGATTCGAAGGGGCGGTGACTGAAGCTTTCTTT.

The J gene is TRBJ2-1, the V gene TRBV4-1, with D perhaps matching TRBD2 (5 bases). The V and J ends lost 4 bases and 0 bases respectively, with 13 bases between them. The CDR3 length is 16 residues. Germline-derived CDR1 and CDR2 are MGHRA and YSYEKL. The CDR3, as DNA: TGCGCCAGCAGCCTTTCCGGGATACGCTCCTACAATGAGCAGTTCTTC. The encoded protein is CASSLSGIRSYNEQFF.

CDR3 DNA sequence: TGTGCCAGCAGCGTTGGACAGTATAATGAGCAGTTCTTC. It encodes CASSVGQYNEQFF. V gene TRBV9 combines with J gene TRBJ2-1; possibly TRBD1 for D (6 bases). V lost 2 bases and J 7 bases, leaving 10 bases between the germline ends. The germline V gene encodes CDR1 SGDLS and CDR2 YYNGEE. The CDR3 is made up of 13 amino acids.

V and J are TRBV5-6 and TRBJ2-5; weak D call: TRBD1 (6 bases). The length of the CDR3 is 15 residues. CDR1 SGHDT and CDR2 YYEEEE come from the germline V gene. Deletions cut 3 bases from V and 7 bases from J, with 19 bases between. The CDR3 loop reads CASSSPPPPGVTQYF. The CDR3 DNA is TGTGCCAGCAGCTCGCCACCCCCCCCAGGGGTGACCCAGTACTTC.

This clone has a count of ten or more. V gene TRBV6-5 combines with J gene TRBJ2-7; TRBD2 matches at 7 bases. The ends lost 3 bases at V and 1 base at J; junction bases unmatched: 6. The CDR3 has 15 residues. Germline V gives CDR1 MNHEY, CDR2 SVGAGI. CDR3 bases: TGTGCCAGCAGTTATGGGGGGGAGGGATCCTACGAGCAGTACTTC. Protein product: CASSYGGEGSYEQYF.

V is TRBV10-3 and J is TRBJ2-7; either TRBD1 or TRBD2 may fit D (5 bases each). The CDR3 consists of 13 residues. V lost 6 bases and J 7 bases, leaving 16 bases between the germline ends. The germline gives CDR1 ENHRY, CDR2 SYGVKD. CDR3: CAISRDPAGEQYF. As DNA, the CDR3 is TGTGCCATCAGCCGGGACCCGGCAGGGGAGCAGTACTTC.